A selection of T cell receptor beta chains follows, all from one sample in a study of shared clonotypes between healthy human individuals. The data were produced by immunoSEQ multiplex PCR, yet TCRdb's version contains in-frame clones alone and is incomplete. This sample carries under 2,000,000 clones, about 95% of them seen once, and the ten largest clones take 1.2%. The sequenced sample was naive CD8+ T cells sorted from blood. The receptors shown here come from a man between 18 and 35 years old in good health. Each CDR3 is given with its conserved first and last residue. The order of the fields is J gene, clone size, V gene, D gene, CDR3 DNA, CDR3 protein. A D gene is named only where the DNA matches it firmly. Expanded clones are given a class, and other clones once, few, many or no size at all.

>TRBJ2-2|few|TRBV27|TRBD1
TGTGCCAGCAGTCTCAACAGGGGCACCGGGGAGCTGTTTTTT
CASSLNRGTGELFF
>TRBJ1-1|NA|TRBV4-1|NA
TGCGCCAGCAGCCAGGAAGGGGACACTGAAGCTTTCTTT
CASSQEGDTEAFF
>TRBJ2-7|NA|TRBV11-2|TRBD1
TGTGCCAGCACCGAACCATTAGGACAGGGGGAGACCTACGAGCAGTACTTC
CASTEPLGQGETYEQYF
>TRBJ1-2|NA|TRBV30|NA
TGTGCCTGGTCGACCCCGGCGACAGGAGTTAACTATGGCTACACCTTC
CAWSTPATGVNYGYTF
>TRBJ2-2|NA|TRBV27|NA
TGTGCCAGCAGGATAAAACAGGGTTTCGTGGACGGGGAGCTGTTTTTT
CASRIKQGFVDGELFF
>TRBJ2-5|NA|TRBV14|NA
TGTGCCAGCAGCCAAGAGGGCCAGGAGACCCAGTACTTC
CASSQEGQETQYF
>TRBJ2-5|NA|TRBV28|TRBD2
TGTGCCAGCAGTTTTCCCCCGACTAGCGAGGAGGAGACCCAGTACTTC
CASSFPPTSEEETQYF
>TRBJ1-3|NA|TRBV6-1|NA
TGTGCCAGCAGTGACGGGGTGGCGATAGGAAACACCATATATTTT
CASSDGVAIGNTIYF
>TRBJ1-5|NA|TRBV6-5|NA
TGTGCCAGCAGACCCGGGGATTATAGCAATCAGCCCCAGCATTTT
CASRPGDYSNQPQHF
>TRBJ2-3|NA|TRBV5-1|TRBD1
TGCGCCAGCAGCCCCTACGCAGGGGGCGAAACAGATACGCAGTATTTT
CASSPYAGGETDTQYF
>TRBJ2-7|NA|TRBV4-1|NA
TGCGCCAGCAGCCAAGATTTAGGTGGAGGGAGCTACGAGCAGTACTTC
CASSQDLGGGSYEQYF
>TRBJ2-6|NA|TRBV7-9|TRBD1
TGTGCCAGCAGCCCTAGGACAGGGGCCGACTCTGGGGCCAACGTCCTGACTTTC
CASSPRTGADSGANVLTF
>TRBJ1-2|NA|TRBV10-3|NA
TGTGCCATCAGTGAGGAGGGGCAGAGCTATGGCTACACCTTC
CAISEEGQSYGYTF
>TRBJ2-1|NA|TRBV27|TRBD1
TGTGCCAGCAGTACTACAGGGGCTCCCTGGCAGTTCTTC
CASSTTGAPWQFF
>TRBJ2-3|NA|TRBV7-9|TRBD2
TGTGCCAGCAGCGGAGGGGGACTAGCAACAGATACGCAGTATTTT
CASSGGGLATDTQYF
>TRBJ1-1|NA|TRBV7-9|NA
TGTGCCAGCAGCACCGGACCAACCACTGAAGCTTTCTTT
CASSTGPTTEAFF
>TRBJ1-4|NA|TRBV6-1|NA
TGTGCCAGCAGTAATTTATGGGGGACCGATCTACAGCTGTTTTTT
CASSNLWGTDLQLFF
>TRBJ1-1|NA|TRBV6-6|NA
TGTGCCAGCAGTTACTCGATGGGTGCCAGTGAAGCTTTCTTT
CASSYSMGASEAFF